The TCR beta chain described here comes from a study of T cell repertoires in cytomegalovirus infection. Turning to the study itself: CMV infection and matching HLA type were both indicated by public TCR beta signatures.

This clonotype has more than one count but fewer than ten. The antigen is undetermined. TCRdb re-analysed the reads in MiXCR, keeping a single row per CDR3 protein. The data show about 310,000 distinct CDR3 sequences, roughly 25% seen once. Germline V gives CDR1 GTSNPN, CDR2 SVGIG (reference sequence). The CDR3 loop spans 11 amino acids. V lost 1 base to trimming and J lost 7 bases, with 7 bases between them. Sequencing was performed on cultured PBMCs, taken from culture after CMV antigen stimulation. The chain links TRBV30 to TRBJ1-2; no clear D gene. The source is a human donor in good health (CMV status not recorded). Some clones in this sample may be carry-over from other donors' samples. This CDR3 reads CAWSASSGYTF. The DNA of the CDR3 is TGTGCCTGGAGTGCTTCTAGTGGCTACACCTTC.